Listed here are 29 T cell receptor beta chains from one sample, sequenced in a study of T cell changes during pregnancy in multiple sclerosis. Using immunoSEQ multiplex PCR, the repertoire was profiled, and TCRdb retains in-frame clones only, with some absent. Here the sample spans around 88,000 clones, around 92% being singletons. This specimen consisted of peripheral blood, obtained in the first trimester of pregnancy. Receptors originate from a female donor with multiple sclerosis, enrolled in a pregnancy study.

The J gene is TRBJ2-7, the V gene TRBV20-1, with D unclear. Germline V CDR1 and CDR2: DFQATT, SNEGSKA (reference sequence). The CDR3 totals 11 residues. Trimming removed 5 bases from V and 6 bases from J, with 11 bases in between. The CDR3 coding sequence is TGCAGTGCTCCCTCGCGAGGCGAGCAGTACTTC. It encodes CSAPSRGEQYF.

CDR3 loop: CSVQLAGGFEQFF. The CDR3 DNA follows: TGCAGCGTTCAGTTAGCGGGAGGGTTTGAGCAGTTCTTC. The rearrangement links TRBV29-1 to TRBJ2-1, with TRBD2 matching 11 bases. Per germline, CDR1 SQVTM and CDR2 ANQGSEA. The CDR3 spans 13 residues. J gave up 9 bases and V 5 bases, and 6 bases lay outside the gene matches.

V and J are TRBV2 and TRBJ2-7, with TRBD1 identical over 8 bases. Per germline, CDR1 SNHLY and CDR2 FYNNEI. The CDR3 totals 15 residues. The trim removed 5 bases at V and 0 bases at J, leaving 6 bases unmatched. The CDR3 loop reads CASSSTGTGSYEQYF. The CDR3 DNA reads as TGTGCCAGCAGTTCTACCGGGACAGGCTCCTACGAGCAGTACTTC.

The chain is built from TRBV4-2 and TRBJ2-5, with 7 bases fitting TRBD1. Per the germline V gene, CDR1 is LGHNA and CDR2 is YNFKEQ. CDR3 length: 14 amino acids. Germline trimming cut 0 bases from V and 5 bases from J; bases unmatched to any gene: 3. This CDR3 reads CASSQETGEETQYF. CDR3 in DNA: TGTGCCAGCAGCCAAGAAACAGGGGAGGAGACCCAGTACTTC.

The chain employs TRBV5-6 and TRBJ1-5; no clear D gene. The CDR3 runs 17 residues. The V and J ends lost 1 base and 7 bases respectively, with 21 bases between them. Per germline, CDR1 SGHDT and CDR2 YYEEEE. CDR3 in DNA: TGTGCCAGCAGCTTGAAGGCACCCCCGGGCTCGGGGCAGCCCCAGCATTTT. It encodes CASSLKAPPGSGQPQHF.

This rearrangement joins TRBV19 to TRBJ1-1, with D uncertain. The CDR3 extends over 14 amino acids. Germline V gene data show CDR1 as LNHDA and CDR2 as SQIVND (reference sequence). Trimming removed 3 bases at V and 0 bases at J, with 8 bases between. CDR3 amino acids: CASSIDYMNTEAFF. The CDR3 DNA is TGTGCCAGTAGTATCGACTACATGAACACTGAAGCTTTCTTT.

The chain couples TRBV21-1 to TRBJ2-2; TRBD1, the D gene given by the table, was not confirmed from the DNA. TRBV21-1 represents a pseudogene. The CDR3 has 17 amino acids. CDR3 nucleotide sequence: TGTGCCAGCAGCAAAGCTGAAACTTCAGGATTCACCGGGGAGCTGTTTTTT. Amino acid sequence: CASSKAETSGFTGELFF.

The V and J genes are TRBV7-6 and TRBJ2-7, with TRBD1 identical over 7 bases. V lost 1 base and J lost 2; bases outside the gene matches: 5. Germline-derived CDR1 and CDR2 are SGHVS and FNYEAQ. The CDR3 is made up of 15 amino acids. The DNA of the CDR3 is TGTGCCAGCAGCTTAGGGGGGACAGCTACCTACGAGCAGTACTTC. It translates to CASSLGGTATYEQYF.

This chain links TRBV12-5 with TRBJ1-2; 7 nucleotides agree with TRBD1. Germline V gene sequence: CDR1 LGHNT, CDR2 FRNRAP. This CDR3 is 14 amino acids long. Trimming at V came to 5 bases and at J to 6 bases, leaving 9 bases not matched to a gene. CDR3 sequence: CASGHDRESHGYTF. CDR3 nucleotide sequence: TGTGCTAGTGGTCACGACAGGGAGAGCCATGGCTACACCTTC.

The chain employs TRBV9 and TRBJ2-2; TRBD2 might be the D (7 bases). The CDR3 contains 19 residues. V dropped 0 bases and J dropped 0 bases, with 18 bases sitting between them. Germline V gene sequence: CDR1 SGDLS, CDR2 YYNGEE. CDR3 in amino acids: CASSVDGWGLAANTGELFF. CDR3 nucleotides: TGTGCCAGCAGCGTAGATGGCTGGGGGCTAGCGGCGAACACCGGGGAGCTGTTTTTT.

The chain couples TRBV12-2 to TRBJ1-5; TRBD1 is the table's D call, not checked against the DNA. TRBV12-2 is flagged as a pseudogene. This CDR3 has 14 residues. CDR3 region: CASRLASGYQPQHF. For the CDR3, the DNA is TGTGCAAGTCGCTTAGCGTCAGGGTATCAGCCCCAGCATTTT.

The chain combines TRBV7-2 with TRBJ2-6; D remains ambiguous. The V end lost 0 bases, the J end lost 1 base, and 10 bases lay between the germline ends. Germline assignment: CDR1 SGHTA and CDR2 FQGNSA. The CDR3 sequence is 17 residues long. As DNA, the CDR3 is TGTGCCAGCAGCTTAGCGGGCACATCTTCTGGGGCCAACGTCCTGACTTTC. The encoded protein is CASSLAGTSSGANVLTF.

The rearrangement links TRBV10-2 to TRBJ2-3, with D maybe TRBD2 (5 bases). This CDR3 spans 11 amino acids. V shed 11 bases and J shed 1 base, with 7 bases lying between them. From germline, CDR1 is WSHSY and CDR2 SAAADI. The CDR3 is CAAGRTDTQYF. The DNA for the CDR3 is TGCGCCGCGGGTCGCACAGATACGCAGTATTTT.

This chain connects TRBV19 to TRBJ2-7; D is possibly TRBD2 (6 bases). This CDR3 is 15 amino acids long. Germline V CDR1 and CDR2: LNHDA, SQIVND (reference sequence). V was pared by 3 bases and J by 4 bases, with 16 bases between. In DNA, the CDR3 is TGTGCCAGTAGTATTAAGGGCAGCGGAGGGTACGAGCAGTACTTC. The encoded protein is CASSIKGSGGYEQYF.

CDR3 loop: CASSERNRLPNTGELFF. CDR3 DNA: TGTGCCAGCAGTGAACGTAACAGGCTGCCGAACACCGGGGAGCTGTTTTTT. The chain recombines TRBV2 with TRBJ2-2; D perhaps matches TRBD1 (5 bases). Germline V gene data show CDR1 as SNHLY and CDR2 as FYNNEI. V was shortened by 2 bases and J by 0 bases, with 13 bases between the two germline ends. This CDR3 spans 17 amino acids.

The V call is TRBV6-5, the J call TRBJ1-5, with D maybe TRBD1 (6 bases). CDR3 length equals 13 residues. CDR1 is MNHEY and CDR2 is SVGAGI in the germline V gene. V was cut by 6 bases and J by 7 bases, with 13 bases left in between. The CDR3 sequence is CASSRGAEQPQHF. CDR3 nucleotides: TGTGCCAGCAGCCGGGGGGCAGAGCAGCCCCAGCATTTT.

The chain employs TRBV28 and TRBJ2-3; D might be TRBD2 (6 bases). Germline values: CDR1 MDHEN, CDR2 SYDVKM. V lost 6 bases, J lost 6 bases, and 13 bases lay in between. The CDR3 covers 13 residues. In DNA, the CDR3 is TGTGCCAGCAGGACCGGGACTTTGGATACGCAGTATTTT. Translation: CASRTGTLDTQYF.

This chain uses TRBV27 with TRBJ2-2; TRBD1 matches 8 bases. This CDR3 comprises 17 residues. Germline V gene lookup returns CDR1 MNHEY and CDR2 SMNVEV (reference sequence). The junction had 7 bases not matched to a gene; V was cut back by 4 bases and J by 0 bases. As DNA, the CDR3 is TGTGCCAGCAGTTCCCCTCGGACAGGGACGAACACCGGGGAGCTGTTTTTT. Amino acids: CASSSPRTGTNTGELFF.

CDR3 DNA: TGTGCCAGCAGCTTGAGGGTAGATGAAGCTTTCTTT. This encodes CASSLRVDEAFF. The chain employs TRBV7-9 and TRBJ1-1; D not resolved. CDR3 size: 12 residues. V was clipped by 3 bases and J by 7 bases, with 9 bases between them. Germline assignment: CDR1 SEHNR and CDR2 FQNEAQ (reference sequence).

This chain uses TRBV19 with TRBJ1-5, with TRBD1 matching over 7 bases. The CDR3 spans 16 residues. The ends lost 4 bases at V and 2 bases at J; junction bases unmatched: 8. From germline, CDR1 is LNHDA and CDR2 SQIVND (reference sequence). The CDR3 loop reads CASSRLQGMGNQPQHF. DNA of the CDR3: TGTGCCAGTAGTAGACTACAGGGGATGGGCAATCAGCCCCAGCATTTT.

This chain uses TRBV21-1 with TRBJ1-1; TRBD1, the table's D call, lacks a check against the DNA. TRBV21-1 is shown as a pseudogene. CDR3 length equals 18 residues. For the CDR3, the DNA is TGTGCCAGCAGCAAAGGATCCGGGACAGGGAGCTCGAACACTGAAGCTTTCTTT. Amino acids: CASSKGSGTGSSNTEAFF.

This clone was detected once. The chain combines TRBV28 with TRBJ1-1; the D gene is possibly TRBD1 (5 bases). The CDR3 sequence is 14 residues long. Trimming shortened V by 10 bases and J by 1 base, and 16 bases separated the two germline ends. Per the germline V gene, CDR1 is MDHEN and CDR2 is SYDVKM. The chain's CDR3 is CAIERGLKNTEAFF. CDR3 nucleotides: TGTGCCATAGAACGGGGACTGAAGAACACTGAAGCTTTCTTT.

The V gene is TRBV30, the J gene TRBJ2-1; TRBD2 aligns across 9 bases. The CDR3 length is 14 residues. J lost 4 bases, V lost 1 base, and 2 bases had no gene match. Germline V lookup: CDR1 GTSNPN, CDR2 SVGIG (reference sequence). The CDR3 DNA reads TGTGCCTGGAGTGGCCTAGCGGGATACAATGAGCAGTTCTTC. This encodes CAWSGLAGYNEQFF. The whole variable domain, filled in from reference TRBV30 and TRBJ2-1, reads SQTIHQWPATLVQPVGSPLSLECTVEGTSNPNLYWYRQAAGRGLQLLFYSVGIGQISSEVPQNLSASRPQDRQFILSSKKLLLSDSGFYLCAWSGLAGYNEQFFGPGTRLTVL.

The chain joins TRBV6-1 to TRBJ2-2; D is possibly TRBD1 (7 bases). The germline gives CDR1 MNHNS, CDR2 SASEGT. This CDR3 is built from 16 residues. The V and J ends lost 1 base and 4 bases respectively, with 13 bases between them. Here the CDR3 DNA reads TGTGCCAGCAGTGAAGGTCGGAGGGGGCCCACCGGGGAGCTGTTTTTT. This encodes CASSEGRRGPTGELFF.

J is TRBJ2-2 and V is TRBV4-1, with D possibly being TRBD2 (6 bases). The V gene lost 0 bases and the J gene lost 0 bases, with 14 bases spanning the gap. The CDR3 is made up of 18 amino acids. The germline V gene encodes CDR1 MGHRA and CDR2 YSYEKL. The DNA for the CDR3 is TGCGCCAGCAGCCAAGACCCCTCCGGGAGATCGAACACCGGGGAGCTGTTTTTT. It encodes CASSQDPSGRSNTGELFF.

DNA of the CDR3: TGTGCCAGCAGCTTAGCCCTTGGCGGGAGAATCAACGAGCAGTACTTC. Translated: CASSLALGGRINEQYF. This rearrangement joins TRBV7-2 to TRBJ2-7, with 7 nucleotides matching TRBD2. V gave up 0 bases and J gave up 5 bases; unmatched junction bases: 10. CDR1 is SGHTA and CDR2 is FQGNSA in the germline V gene. This CDR3 comprises 16 residues.

The chain employs TRBV5-1 and TRBJ2-5; D is undetermined. This CDR3 has 14 residues. Germline loops: CDR1 SGHRS, CDR2 YFSETQ. Trimming took 3 bases from V and 1 from J, leaving 10 bases between them. This CDR3 is CASSSVAPQETQYF. CDR3 DNA: TGCGCCAGCAGCTCGGTCGCGCCCCAAGAGACCCAGTACTTC.

This clone was observed once. The J gene is TRBJ1-2, the V gene TRBV11-2; D is perhaps TRBD1 (5 bases). The germline V gene has CDR1 SGHAT and CDR2 FQNNGV. Trimming pared 2 bases from V and 3 bases from J, leaving 10 bases between. CDR3 length: 14 amino acids. The CDR3 nucleotides are TGTGCCAGCAGCTTACAGGGTACCGACTATGGCTACACCTTC. Protein sequence: CASSLQGTDYGYTF.

V is TRBV7-9 and J is TRBJ2-4; TRBD1 might be the D (5 bases). Germline V gene lookup returns CDR1 SEHNR and CDR2 FQNEAQ (reference sequence). Between the trimmed V and J ends, which lost 1 base and 7 bases, there was a span of 11 bases. CDR3 length: 14 residues. The CDR3 nucleotides read TGTGCCAGCAGCTTAGAGGGCAGGGTTAACATTCAGTACTTC. Translating gives CASSLEGRVNIQYF. Together with reference TRBV7-9 and TRBJ2-4, the CDR3 gives the full variable domain: DTGVSQNPRHKITKRGQNVTFRCDPISEHNRLYWYRQTLGQGPEFLTYFQNEAQLEKSRLLSDRFSAERPKGSFSTLEIQRTEQGDSAMYLCASSLEGRVNIQYFGAGTRLSVL.